This T cell receptor (beta chain) was profiled in a study of blood T cell repertoires in COVID-19. Across the whole study: T cells, B-cell-depleted T cells, or PBMCs provided the cDNA or gDNA that served as material.

Enrolled through a virtual design, the participants were between roughly 18 and 100 years of age and came from 24 US areas. Membership in each cohort depended on participant-reported clinical history. This CDR3 is built from 17 residues. The germline V and J ends were trimmed by 0 bases and 0 bases, with 10 bases remaining between them. Germline V lookup: CDR1 SGDLS, CDR2 YYNGEE. As handled by the study authors: From reference gene primer amplification, estimates of nucleated cell counts were derived. The data were produced by immunoSEQ multiplex PCR, yet TCRdb's version contains in-frame clones alone and is incomplete. That table supplies the V and J calls and clone size; D and trimming were determined from the DNA. The data show roughly 200,000 clones, roughly 87% seen once.

Sequencing used PBMCs or T cells enriched from blood (not recorded which). The V gene is TRBV9, the J gene TRBJ1-6; a weak D match, TRBD1 (6 bases). This receptor was identified in a middle-aged woman with acute COVID-19. This CDR3 is CASSVEGEPSYNSPLHF. The DNA of the CDR3 is TGTGCCAGCAGCGTAGAGGGGGAGCCCTCCTATAATTCACCCCTCCACTTT. The entire variable domain, with the rest obtained from reference TRBV9 and TRBJ1-6, is as follows: DSGVTQTPKHLITATGQRVTLRCSPRSGDLSVYWYQQSLDQGLQFLIQYYNGEERAKGNILERFSAQQFPDLHSELNLSSLELGDSALYFCASSVEGEPSYNSPLHFGNGTRLTVT.